The 28 T cell receptor beta chains given below trace back to one sample, sequenced in a study of post-analysis software for immune sequencing data. Study-wide points: Five TRBV segments occurring more often in patients than controls included TRBV5-6, TRBV5-1 and TRBV20-1.

Every TCR beta cDNA library bore unique molecular identifiers. TCRdb fed the PCR reads into MiXCR, producing one record per CDR3 protein. The repertoire holds about 200,000 distinct CDR3 sequences, with approximately 30% as singletons. For these receptors, no antigen is known. Sequenced input: blood. The receptors were gathered from a girl aged 2-17 years with multiple sclerosis.

There are many counts of this clonotype. The chain has TRBV2 and TRBJ1-2; D not resolved. The germline V gene encodes CDR1 SNHLY and CDR2 FYNNEI. The ends were cut back, 2 bases at V and 2 bases at J, with 9 bases in the middle. The length of the CDR3 is 14 residues. The CDR3 DNA reads TGTGCCAGCAGTGAATTGCAGGCCAACTATGGCTACACCTTC. Translation: CASSELQANYGYTF.

Only one count was recorded for this clonotype. The V call is TRBV30, the J call TRBJ2-7, with D perhaps assigned TRBD1 or TRBD2 (5 bases each). The CDR3 extends over 15 amino acids. Trimming left V 3 bases short and J 0 bases short, with 15 bases between. Germline lookup yields CDR1 GTSNPN and CDR2 SVGIG (reference sequence). This CDR3 reads CAWSHRDVGSYEQYF. The CDR3 DNA reads as TGTGCCTGGAGCCACCGGGACGTAGGCTCCTACGAGCAGTACTTC.

In its sample, this clonotype was seen a few times. J is TRBJ2-7 and V is TRBV5-1; D is unresolved. The J call could be wrong; TRBJ2-5 is a better fit for the DNA end. The CDR3 is made up of 14 amino acids. Germline V gene sequence: CDR1 SGHRS, CDR2 YFSETQ. CDR3 sequence (DNA): TGCGCCAGCAGCTGGCCAGATATGGGAGAGACCCAGTACTTC. Its translation: CASSWPDMGETQYF.

On this clonotype itself: A clone one base away is much larger, so this may be a read error. The rearrangement links TRBV5-1 to TRBJ2-1; TRBD2 matches 10 bases. The end of the DNA aligns better with TRBJ2-7, so the J call may be wrong. This CDR3 has 16 residues. CDR1 SGHRS and CDR2 YFSETQ come from the germline V gene. CDR3 amino acids: CASSLERGGSYNEQYF. As DNA, the CDR3 is TGCGCCAGCAGCTTGGAGCGGGGGGGCTCCTACAATGAGCAGTACTTC.

In this sample, this clonotype turned up many times. The V and J genes are TRBV20-1 and TRBJ2-7, with 11 bases identical to TRBD1. This CDR3 is 13 amino acids long. The germline CDR1 and CDR2 sequences are DFQATT and SNEGSKA (reference sequence). V was clipped by 6 bases and J by 3 bases; unmatched bases: 4. The CDR3, as DNA: TGCAGTGCGTGGGACAGGGGGTTCTACGAGCAGTACTTC. Protein sequence: CSAWDRGFYEQYF.

This clonotype has a count of ten or more. The V and J genes are TRBV7-9 and TRBJ2-7, with 10 bases identical to TRBD2. The CDR3 is 17 amino acids. Germline trimming cut 0 bases from V and 0 bases from J; bases unmatched to any gene: 5. The germline gives CDR1 SEHNR, CDR2 FQNEAQ (reference sequence). In DNA form, the CDR3 reads TGTGCCAGCAGCTTAGCAGAGACTAGCGGGTACTCCTACGAGCAGTACTTC. Amino acids: CASSLAETSGYSYEQYF.

Details on this clonotype: A much larger clonotype is one base distant, so this may be a read error. The V call is TRBV2, the J call TRBJ1-2; D gene ambiguous. The CDR3 contains 13 residues. V shed 7 bases and J shed 2 bases, with 11 bases lying between them. Germline assignment: CDR1 SNHLY and CDR2 FYNNEI. CDR3 sequence: CASTEGPNYGYTF. CDR3 nucleotide sequence: TGTGCCAGCACCGAAGGGCCAAACTATGGCTACACCTTC.

For this clonotype: With a much larger clone just one base away, this may be a read error. The chain employs TRBV2 and TRBJ1-2; weak D call: TRBD1 (5 bases). The CDR3 loop spans 14 amino acids. Looked up from germline, CDR1 is SNHLY and CDR2 is FYNNEI. The germline V and J ends were trimmed by 7 bases and 5 bases, with 17 bases remaining between them. DNA of the CDR3: TGTGCCAGCACAGCACAGGCGGCTATGTATGGCTACACCTTC. This encodes CASTAQAAMYGYTF.

Concerning this clonotype itself: A much bigger clone sits one base away, suggesting this may be a read error. The gene calls are TRBV6-5 and TRBJ1-1, with a weak D call TRBD1 (6 bases). The CDR3 length is 16 residues. The germline CDR1 and CDR2 sequences are MNHEY and SVGAGI. Deletions cut 5 bases from V and 0 bases from J, with 16 bases between. This chain's CDR3 is CASSRAPDSLNTEAFF. The CDR3 DNA reads as TGTGCCAGCAGTCGAGCCCCGGACAGTTTGAACACTGAAGCTTTCTTT.

This sequence joins TRBV2 and TRBJ2-3, with 10 bases identical to TRBD2. From germline, CDR1 is SNHLY and CDR2 FYNNEI. The CDR3 covers 16 residues. J lost 2 bases, V lost 7 bases, and 9 bases had no gene match. The CDR3 protein is CASTNGLAATTDTQYF. The DNA of the CDR3 is TGTGCCAGCACCAACGGACTAGCGGCAACCACAGATACGCAGTATTTT.

This clonotype turned up a few times. J is TRBJ2-1 and V is TRBV28; 10 positions match TRBD2. J gave up 14 bases and V 7 bases, and 5 bases lay outside the gene matches. Germline lookup yields CDR1 MDHEN and CDR2 SYDVKM. The CDR3 is 11 amino acids. Written as DNA, the CDR3 is TGTGCCAGCATCAGCGGGGGGGTCGAGTTCTTC. It codes for CASISGGVEFF.

This clonotype was picked up a small number of times. This may stem from a read error, because a much larger clone lies one nucleotide away. V and J are TRBV29-1 and TRBJ2-1; TRBD1 might be the D (6 bases). This CDR3 contains 12 residues. Per the germline V gene, CDR1 is SQVTM and CDR2 is ANQGSEA. Trimming took 6 bases from V and 11 from J, leaving 17 bases between them. CDR3 in amino acids: CSVVPQGAKQFF. CDR3 nucleotides: TGCAGCGTGGTACCACAGGGAGCTAAGCAGTTCTTC.

This clonotype was detected many times. The genes are TRBV7-9 and TRBJ2-1; 8 bases are a match to TRBD2. This CDR3 spans 19 amino acids. V lost 5 bases, J lost 5 bases, and 20 bases stayed unmatched. Germline V CDR1 and CDR2: SEHNR, FQNEAQ (reference sequence). Written as DNA, the CDR3 is TGTGCCAGCAGCCCCCCAACAGCGGGAGACGACTACACCAACAATGAGCAGTTCTTC. As protein: CASSPPTAGDDYTNNEQFF.

The V gene is TRBV7-8, the J gene TRBJ1-1; TRBD1 is a possible D gene (6 bases). The CDR3 loop spans 14 amino acids. Trimming stripped 7 bases from V and 0 bases from J, with 12 bases between. Germline V gene lookup returns CDR1 SGHVS and CDR2 FQNEAQ. Written as DNA, the CDR3 is TGTGCCAGCACCCTACAGGGATTGAACACTGAAGCTTTCTTT. Translated, it gives CASTLQGLNTEAFF.

This clonotype appeared many times. V and J are TRBV5-5 and TRBJ2-3; D unclear. Trimming took off 0 bases at V and 6 bases at J, with 14 bases between the two ends. Germline V gene sequence: CDR1 SGHKS, CDR2 YYEKEE (reference sequence). This CDR3 contains 15 residues. The CDR3 spells CASSLGVPDIDTQYF. CDR3 bases: TGTGCCAGCAGCTTGGGTGTCCCAGACATCGATACGCAGTATTTT.

This clonotype was observed many times. The J gene is TRBJ2-1, the V gene TRBV27; 7 bases align to TRBD2. The CDR3 spans 15 residues. Germline V gives CDR1 MNHEY, CDR2 SMNVEV (reference sequence). V lost 4 bases to trimming and J lost 8 bases; unmatched junction nucleotides: 11. DNA of the CDR3: TGTGCCAGCAGTTATCGACCGAAGGGAGGGTATGAGCAGTTCTTC. It is translated as CASSYRPKGGYEQFF.

The rearrangement links TRBV20-1 to TRBJ2-1; weak D call: TRBD2 (6 bases). Germline-derived CDR1 and CDR2 are DFQATT and SNEGSKA (reference sequence). The CDR3 runs 16 residues. With 0 bases removed from V and 8 bases from J, the gap between germline ends came to 20 bases. The CDR3: CSARDLSRGLGDEQFF. The CDR3 bases are TGCAGTGCTAGAGATCTAAGTCGGGGGTTGGGCGATGAGCAGTTCTTC.

This clonotype appeared many times. V and J are TRBV12-3 or TRBV12-4 and TRBJ2-7, with 9 bases that match TRBD1. Losses at the gene ends were 5 bases for V and 5 bases for J; bases not matched to a gene: 10. CDR3 size: 15 residues. CDR3 residues: CASSPRTGTGHEQYF. CDR3 coding DNA: TGTGCCAGCAGTCCCCGCACCGGGACAGGGCACGAGCAGTACTTC.

V and J are TRBV4-2 and TRBJ2-1, with 7 bases matching TRBD2. CDR1 LGHNA and CDR2 YNFKEQ come from the germline V gene. V trimming: 2 bases; J trimming: 3 bases; junction bases outside the gene matches: 13. CDR3 length equals 18 residues. The CDR3 region is CASSQPTEGGALYNEQFF. The CDR3 DNA follows: TGTGCCAGCAGCCAACCAACCGAGGGAGGGGCCCTCTACAATGAGCAGTTCTTC.

There are many counts of this clonotype. Here the CDR3 DNA reads TGTGCCAGCAGCTTTCGGGCAGGGGGCTCTAATGAGCAGTTCTTC. Residues: CASSFRAGGSNEQFF. The chain carries TRBV5-6 and TRBJ2-1, with 8 bases matching TRBD1. From germline, CDR1 is SGHDT and CDR2 YYEEEE. The CDR3 contains 15 residues. V lost 2 bases, J lost 7 bases, and 8 bases stayed unmatched.

This clonotype has ten or more counts. This chain's CDR3 is CASSLDPPTGFLSGANVLTF. In DNA, the CDR3 is TGCGCCAGCAGCTTGGACCCTCCGACAGGGTTCCTCTCTGGGGCCAACGTCCTGACTTTC. This sequence joins TRBV5-1 and TRBJ2-6; 7 bases map to TRBD1. The CDR3 sequence is 20 residues long. V trimming: 0 bases; J trimming: 0 bases; junction bases outside the gene matches: 12. Germline lookup yields CDR1 SGHRS and CDR2 YFSETQ. Full variable domain (outside the CDR3, taken from reference TRBV5-1 and TRBJ2-6): KAGVTQTPRYLIKTRGQQVTLSCSPISGHRSVSWYQQTPGQGLQFLFEYFSETQRNKGNFPGRFSGRQFSNSRSEMNVSTLELGDSALYLCASSLDPPTGFLSGANVLTFGAGSRLTVL.

This clonotype was found a few times. A read error may explain this, as a much larger clone is one base away. V is TRBV5-1 and J is TRBJ2-1, with D uncertain. This CDR3 spans 17 amino acids. Germline loops: CDR1 SGHRS, CDR2 YFSETQ. V shed 4 bases and J shed 4 bases, with 21 bases lying between them. The CDR3 region is CASSPPRGCRDYNEQFF. The CDR3 nucleotides are TGCGCCAGCAGCCCCCCGCGTGGGTGCCGTGATTACAATGAGCAGTTCTTC.

Comment on this clonotype: Since a much larger clone is just one base distant, this may be a read error. This is likely a read error, given that the CDR3 carries no conserved phenylalanine or tryptophan at its end. The chain is built from TRBV15 and TRBJ2-7, with D perhaps matching TRBD2 (6 bases). Germline assignment: CDR1 LNHNV and CDR2 YYDKDF (reference sequence). Trimming left V 0 bases short and J 6 bases short, with 9 bases between. The CDR3 totals 13 residues. CDR3 region: CATSRDGGFEQYL. The CDR3 DNA follows: TGTGCCACCAGCAGAGATGGAGGGTTCGAGCAGTACTTA.

Concerning this clonotype: A read error may produce the germline difference seen at one junction end. The rearrangement uses TRBV10-3 and TRBJ1-6; D ambiguous. CDR1 and CDR2 from the germline V gene are ENHRY and SYGVKD. The CDR3 totals 15 residues. In nucleotides, the CDR3 is TGTGCCATCAGTGAGTCGAGCTCCTATAATTCACCCCCCCACTTT. Residues: CAISESSSYNSPPHF.

There are many counts of this clonotype. This chain joins TRBV4-1 and TRBJ1-2, with 10 bases lining up with TRBD1. V dropped 2 bases and J dropped 8; count of bases not matched to a gene: 5. Germline V gene lookup returns CDR1 MGHRA and CDR2 YSYEKL. The CDR3 loop spans 14 amino acids. The DNA of the CDR3 is TGCGCCAGCAGCCAACCCGGGACAGGGGACGGCTACACCTTC. Its protein is CASSQPGTGDGYTF.

This clonotype showed up just once. This chain joins TRBV20-1 and TRBJ1-1; 10 nucleotides agree with TRBD1. V lost 5 bases to trimming and J lost 1 base; unmatched junction nucleotides: 10. Germline-derived CDR1 and CDR2 are DFQATT and SNEGSKA (reference sequence). The CDR3 contains 16 residues. CDR3 loop: CSAGLVTGGRNTEAFF. The CDR3 DNA follows: TGCAGTGCTGGGTTGGTGACAGGGGGCAGGAACACTGAAGCTTTCTTT.

This clonotype came up once. A much larger clone is a single base away; this may be a read error. The CDR3 DNA reads TGTGCCAGCAGTGCCGGTACATCCCTTGGCCACACCTTC. This encodes CASSAGTSLGHTF. The chain recombines TRBV6-4 with TRBJ1-2; D uncertain. Germline V gene data show CDR1 as MRHNA and CDR2 as SNTAGT. The CDR3 has 13 amino acids.

This clonotype was counted between two and nine times. The chain has TRBV29-1 and TRBJ2-7, with D possibly being TRBD1 or TRBD2 (5 bases each). The DNA end is more similar to TRBJ2-5, so the J call may be wrong. The CDR3 length is 16 residues. From germline, CDR1 is SQVTM and CDR2 ANQGSEA. The chain's CDR3 is CSANPPQGTGGRTQYF. The CDR3 bases are TGCAGCGCTAACCCTCCCCAAGGGACGGGTGGGCGGACCCAGTACTTC.